This T cell receptor beta chain was sequenced for a study of blood T cell repertoires in COVID-19. Study summary: Sources were T cells, B-cell-depleted T cells, or PBMCs; the material itself was cDNA or gDNA.

With V trimmed by 0 bases and J by 5 bases, 5 bases remained unmatched. This CDR3 has 16 amino acids. The germline CDR1 and CDR2 sequences are SGHVS and FQNEAQ. This table comes from immunoSEQ multiplex PCR, and its TCRdb copy is limited to in-frame clones, with some not included. This sample yields 45,000 to 60,000 clones, of which about 88% are seen a single time; 1.3% belongs to the top ten. The sequencing sample was made of peripheral blood. The receptor comes from a man in his 60s with acute or convalescent COVID-19. The chain recombines TRBV7-8 with TRBJ1-4, with TRBD1 matching over 8 bases. The CDR3 region is CASSLAPQGVNEKLFF. The CDR3 DNA reads TGTGCCAGCAGCTTAGCCCCACAGGGGGTCAATGAAAAACTGTTTTTT.